This T cell receptor (beta chain) stems from a study of tumor T cells in aggressive B-cell lymphoma. The method was immunoSEQ multiplex PCR; TCRdb's version includes in-frame clones alone and lacks a portion of them. This table holds approximately 2,000 clones, 75% to 90% found once. V gave up 3 bases and J gave up 4 bases; unmatched junction bases: 12. The CDR3 runs 18 residues. Germline CDR1 and CDR2: SGHNT and YYREEE (reference sequence). The sample comprised tumor tissue. The V and J genes are TRBV5-4 and TRBJ2-1; TRBD2 matches at 11 bases. This sequence was found in an adult with diffuse large B cell lymphoma. CDR3 sequence (DNA): TGTGCCAGCAGCTCTCAGGGCAGACTAGCGGGACTGTACAATGAGCAGTTCTTC. Its translation: CASSSQGRLAGLYNEQFF.